This T cell receptor beta chain was sequenced for a study of T cell repertoires in cytomegalovirus infection. On the study more broadly: The authors used CMV epitopes that were HLA-C-restricted (recently identified) and HLA-B-restricted (well studied). Shared public TCR beta signatures pointed to both CMV infection and a matching HLA type. Study-level results: CMV-specific TCR beta clonotypes restricted by HLA-C dominated the ex vivo response. Using cumulative public TCR beta family frequency, the authors identified those who carried CMV together with the relevant HLA.

The CDR3 sequence is 15 residues long. Germline V gene sequence: CDR1 MNHNS, CDR2 SASEGT. The V gene end was trimmed by 3 bases and the J gene end by 2 bases; junction bases not matched to a gene: 5. As to this clonotype: Antigen specificity is unknown.

Using its own MiXCR run on the reads, TCRdb lists one record per CDR3 protein. This sample has roughly 19,000 distinct CDR3 sequences, with about 40% found just once. The TCR sequence derives from a human donor in good health (CMV status not recorded). Some clones in this sample may be carry-over from other donors' samples. The chain uses TRBV6-1 and TRBJ2-7; 9 bases align to TRBD1. The specimen was CD8+ T cells from cultured PBMCs, collected from culture after CMV antigen stimulation. CDR3 protein: CASSERQGGAYEQYF. In DNA, the CDR3 is TGTGCCAGCAGTGAGAGACAGGGGGGGGCCTACGAGCAGTACTTC.